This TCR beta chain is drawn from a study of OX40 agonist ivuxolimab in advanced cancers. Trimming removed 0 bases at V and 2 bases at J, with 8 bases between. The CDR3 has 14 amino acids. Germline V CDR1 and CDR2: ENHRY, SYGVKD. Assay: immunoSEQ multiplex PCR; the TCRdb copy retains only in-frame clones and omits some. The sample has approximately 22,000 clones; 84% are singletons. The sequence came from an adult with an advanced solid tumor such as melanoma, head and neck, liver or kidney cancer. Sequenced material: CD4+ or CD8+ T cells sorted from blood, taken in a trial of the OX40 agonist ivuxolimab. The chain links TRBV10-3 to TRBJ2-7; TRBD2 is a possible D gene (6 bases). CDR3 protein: CAISESAGTYEQYF. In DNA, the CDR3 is TGTGCCATCAGTGAGTCGGCGGGGACCTACGAGCAGTACTTC.